This T cell receptor beta chain was documented in a study of T cells after yellow fever vaccination. This clonotype was picked up a small number of times. Synthesis of TCR cDNA relied on 5'RACE template switching, which attached a universal primer site and UMIs. MiXCR, run by TCRdb on the 5' RACE reads, gives a single entry per CDR3 protein. The sample consists of about 580,000 distinct CDR3 sequences, roughly a sixth of them appearing once. Germline V gene lookup returns CDR1 DFQATT and CDR2 SNEGSKA (reference sequence). The CDR3 consists of 15 residues. Trimming pared 3 bases from V and 5 bases from J, leaving 17 bases between.

This chain links TRBV20-1 with TRBJ2-1; D is unresolved. The sample was PBMCs, taken roughly 5 days after the first yellow fever vaccination. This TCR was sampled from a man aged 18 to 29 who received the YFV17D yellow fever vaccine. The CDR3 loop reads CSASLLDTLDNEQFF. CDR3 nucleotide sequence: TGCAGTGCTAGCCTGCTAGATACTTTAGACAATGAGCAGTTCTTC.